Listed below are T cell receptor beta chains from one sample, sequenced in a study of technical replicates of blood from several donors. Sequencing used immunoSEQ multiplex PCR; TCRdb keeps in-frame clones, though not all of them. The sample yields roughly 64,000 clones, around 88% seen once. Sequenced sample: PBMCs. These receptors were taken from a human donor in good health. Some clones in this sample may be carry-over from other donors' samples. CDR3s include the opening cysteine and the closing phenylalanine or tryptophan. The D gene is left open where the match is weak. Some rows mark clone size as missing; the rest say once, few, many or name a class of expanded clone.

TRBV6-5	NA	NA	TRBJ2-7	TGTGCCAGCAGGTATAACAACAAGCAGTACTTC	CASRYNNKQYF
TRBV7-3	NA	NA	TRBJ2-2	TGTGCCAGCAGCGCCGACAGGCTAGCGGAAGCGAACACCGGGGAGCTGTTTTTT	CASSADRLAEANTGELFF
TRBV7-6	NA	TRBD2	TRBJ2-2	TGTGCCAGCAGCCGTAGCGGGGGGGCCGTCGGGGAGCTGTTTTTT	CASSRSGGAVGELFF
TRBV2	NA	NA	TRBJ1-2	TGTGCCAGCAGTAGTTGGGGGCGGGACTATGGCTACACCTTC	CASSSWGRDYGYTF
TRBV6-5	NA	TRBD1	TRBJ2-7	TGTGCCAGCAGTTATCGGACAGGGGGCAACGAGCAGTACTTC	CASSYRTGGNEQYF
TRBV6-4	NA	TRBD1	TRBJ2-1	TGTGCCAGCAGCGGACAGGGAATGGGTGGCAATGAGCAGTTCTTC	CASSGQGMGGNEQFF
TRBV11-2	NA	TRBD2	TRBJ2-7	TGTGCCAGCAGCGAAACCGGGACTAACTCCTACGAGCAGTACTTC	CASSETGTNSYEQYF
TRBV7-9	NA	NA	TRBJ2-7	TGTGCCAGCAGCTTAGCGGGCATCCGGAACGAGCAGTACTTC	CASSLAGIRNEQYF
TRBV6-1	NA	NA	TRBJ1-6	TGTGCCAGCAACCCTGTCAGGGGAAATTCACCCCTCCACTTT	CASNPVRGNSPLHF
TRBV4-1	NA	TRBD2	TRBJ2-2	TGCGCCAGCAGCCAACGGGAGGGGGTTCTCACCGGGGAGCTGTTTTTT	CASSQREGVLTGELFF
TRBV9	NA	TRBD2	TRBJ2-3	TGTGCCAGCAGCCCCCGGAGAAGCGGGGGGACAGATACGCAGTATTTT	CASSPRRSGGTDTQYF
TRBV5-4	once	TRBD1	TRBJ1-1	TGTGCCAGCAGCCCCCAGACAGGGGTGGTGAACACTGAAGCTTTCTTT	CASSPQTGVVNTEAFF
TRBV6-5	once	TRBD1	TRBJ1-6	TGTGCCAGCAGTACGAACAGGGGTTGGACACCCCTCCACTTT	CASSTNRGWTPLHF
TRBV7-2	NA	TRBD2	TRBJ2-3	TGTGCCAGCAGCTCGGGACTAGCGGGAGGGATTACGCAGTATTTT	CASSSGLAGGITQYF
TRBV29-1	NA	TRBD1	TRBJ1-2	TGCAGCGTGGACCCCGGGACAGGGGTTCGCGGCTACACCTTC	CSVDPGTGVRGYTF
TRBV2	NA	TRBD1	TRBJ2-4	TGTGCCAGCAGTCCCGGGACAGGAACTCAAGTAGCCAAAAACATTCAGTACTTC	CASSPGTGTQVAKNIQYF
TRBV11-3	NA	TRBD2	TRBJ2-2	TGTGCCAGCAGCCTGGGACTAGCGGGAGGAGCCGGGGAGCTGTTTTTT	CASSLGLAGGAGELFF
TRBV9	NA	TRBD2	TRBJ2-7	TGTGCCAGCAGCGTAGGGGTAGCGGGGCTGAGCTCCTACGAGCAGTACTTC	CASSVGVAGLSSYEQYF
TRBV5-1	NA	TRBD1	TRBJ1-2	TGCGCCAGCAGCTTCGCCGGGACAGGGGGCGTCGGCTACACCTTC	CASSFAGTGGVGYTF
TRBV5-6	NA	TRBD2	TRBJ2-1	TGTGCCAGCAGCTTAGGTCTAGCGGGAGGGAATAATGAGCAGTTCTTC	CASSLGLAGGNNEQFF
TRBV6-4	NA	NA	TRBJ1-1	TGTGCCAGCAGTGCACAGGGGAACACTGAAGCTTTCTTT	CASSAQGNTEAFF
TRBV6-5	NA	TRBD2	TRBJ2-7	TGTGCCAGCAGTTACTCTTCTAGCGGGAGTCCCTACGAGCAGTACTTC	CASSYSSSGSPYEQYF
TRBV7-2	NA	NA	TRBJ2-1	TGTGCCAGCAGCCGAGGGGGGGTGACCTACAATGAGCAGTTCTTC	CASSRGGVTYNEQFF
TRBV6-1	NA	NA	TRBJ2-7	TGTGCCAGCAGTGAAGCGCGGGGTAGAGGGGTCAACGAGCAGTACTTC	CASSEARGRGVNEQYF
TRBV19	NA	NA	TRBJ2-6	TGTGCCAGTAAGACAAGGGGCGACCGGTCGGCCAACGTCCTGACTTTC	CASKTRGDRSANVLTF
TRBV21-1	NA	NA	TRBJ1-1	TGTGCCAGCAGCAAACAGGGTATGAACACTGAAGCTTTCTTT	CASSKQGMNTEAFF
TRBV20-1	NA	NA	TRBJ2-1	TGCTCCTCTAGCGTGAACAATGAGCAGTTCTTC	CSSSVNNEQFF
TRBV19	NA	TRBD1	TRBJ1-2	TGTGCCAGTAGTCCCGGCCGGGACAGGGGGCTCTATGGCTACACCTTC	CASSPGRDRGLYGYTF
TRBV5-1	NA	TRBD2	TRBJ2-1	TGCGCCAGCAGCCCACTAGCGGGAGGGCCGAGTGAGCAGTTCTTC	CASSPLAGGPSEQFF
TRBV7-9	NA	TRBD1	TRBJ2-7	TGTGCCAGCAGCCCAGTGACAGGGCCTCCCTACGAGCAGTACTTC	CASSPVTGPPYEQYF
TRBV5-4	NA	TRBD2	TRBJ2-7	TGTGCCAGCAGCCGGGGTAGCGGGAGGGTCGGCGAGCAGTACTTC	CASSRGSGRVGEQYF
TRBV5-4	NA	TRBD1	TRBJ2-1	TGTGCCAGCAGCTTCCTGCGGACAGGGTCCAATGAGCAGTTCTTC	CASSFLRTGSNEQFF
TRBV9	NA	NA	TRBJ1-2	TGTGCCAGCAGCACCAGTCCCTCCTATGGCTACACCTTC	CASSTSPSYGYTF
TRBV4-2	NA	TRBD2	TRBJ2-3	TGTGCCAGCAGCCAAAAACAAGGGGGGACTAGTTCGTCAGATACGCAGTATTTT	CASSQKQGGTSSSDTQYF
TRBV4-3	NA	TRBD2	TRBJ2-1	TGCGCCAGCAGCCAAGACGGTAGCGGGAGGACCCCTATCTACAATGAGCAGTTCTTC	CASSQDGSGRTPIYNEQFF
TRBV7-2	NA	TRBD2	TRBJ2-5	TGTGCCAGCAGCAAAAGACTAGCTCGTCAAGAGACCCAGTACTTC	CASSKRLARQETQYF
TRBV7-9	NA	TRBD2	TRBJ2-2	TGTGCCAGCAGCTCCGGACTAGCGGACACCGGGGAGCTGTTTTTT	CASSSGLADTGELFF
TRBV4-1	NA	NA	TRBJ1-1	TGCGCCAGCAGCCAAACCCTCTTGGGCCAAACTAACACTGAAGCTTTCTTT	CASSQTLLGQTNTEAFF
TRBV5-3	NA	NA	TRBJ2-2	TGTGCCAGAAGCTTGGCAGGGTTGAACACCGGGGAGCTGTTTTTT	CARSLAGLNTGELFF
TRBV5-6	NA	NA	TRBJ1-3	TGTGCCAGCAGCTTGGATAGAGCCGTTTCTGGAAACACCATATATTTT	CASSLDRAVSGNTIYF
TRBV7-2	NA	TRBD2	TRBJ2-2	TGTGCCAGCAGCTTACCGACTAGCGGCCCTGCGTCGAACACCGGGGAGCTGTTTTTT	CASSLPTSGPASNTGELFF